This T cell receptor (beta chain) stems from a study of immune evolution from preneoplasia to lung adenocarcinoma (dated by TCRdb to the early 2020s). Turning to the overall study: HLA loss of heterozygosity was seen in roughly 6.6%, 14% and 36% of AIS, MIA and ADC lesions, and in no AAH lesions. The study used immune gene expression, TCR sequencing and multiplex immunofluorescence to profile the immune contexture of lung adenocarcinoma precursors and invasive adenocarcinoma. The study reported that under 120 samples were used for TCR sequencing. Resected precursor lesions (AAH, AIS, MIA) and invasive adenocarcinomas were compared against paired morphologically normal lung tissue. The overall cohort comprised approximately 53 patients with pulmonary nodules who underwent surgical resection. The immune data were combined with whole exome sequencing and methylation data from the same cohort of nodules. Sample size was based on specimen availability rather than a prior power calculation. A total of 50 to 55 patients contributed TCR sequencing data. POLYSOLVER was used to infer class I HLA alleles from exome data, and LOHHLA was used to detect allele-specific HLA loss. Broader findings and caveats from the paper: KRAS-mutant nodules showed the highest T cell clonality compared with EGFR-mutant or double wild-type lesions. The findings were based on association rather than direct causation, and larger cohorts with long-term follow-up and longitudinal biopsies were deemed needed. Normal lung had the highest top T cell clone frequencies, and these frequencies appeared to fall progressively from AAH through AIS, MIA and invasive adenocarcinoma. Normal lung showed the highest clonality, whereas later-stage lesions appeared to have higher T cell density and diversity but lower clonality. Because all patients were from Japan and China, applicability to Western populations was uncertain.

Worth noting for this clone: No antigen is known for it. Per-base quality was not reported, and no clone a single base away is much larger than it.

V gives up 3 bases and J gives up 0 bases, and the segment between their germline ends measures 15 bases. The germline V gene (reference sequence) gives CDR1 as LNHDA and CDR2 as SQIVND. The CDR3 starts with the cysteine, ends with the phenylalanine, and has 16 residues. This entry keeps only the CDR3 DNA: 48 bases, framed from base 1. The immunoSEQ hsTCRbeta Kit was used to sequence TCR beta CDR3 regions from DNA. The study's processing was this. TCR sequencing data were analysed with the ImmunoSEQ Analyzer. T cell clonality was defined as 1 minus Pielou's evenness, calculated on productive rearrangements. The inverse Simpson index, applied to productive templates, was used to measure T cell diversity. T cell density was TCR beta template counts normalized to usable DNA, estimated by amplifying and sequencing housekeeping genes. TCR metrics were compared across histologic stages using two-sided Kruskal-Wallis tests. The table was pulled from immuneACCESS by TCRdb, which kept in-frame rearrangements only. Such tables lose some clones; where checked, under half of the loss comes from unresolved V genes, and the rest has no known cause. From that table come the V and J calls and clone size; the DNA was used to work out D and trimming. This sample is represented by fewer than 3,500 clones; roughly 84% of them were singletons. The ten largest make up around 2% of the sample.

Between about 2014 and 2018, the patients underwent resection in either Japan or China. Two lung cancer pathologists independently reviewed H&E slides to confirm the histologic diagnosis of every case. Premalignant or tumor cells were enriched for nucleic acid extraction by macro-dissection performed after pathologic assessment. DNA was isolated from FFPE tissue using the AllPrep DNA/RNA FFPE Kit. The sample comprised FFPE atypical adenomatous hyperplasia tissue from the lung. The cell subset or site label here, explained by the study, means: atypical adenomatous hyperplasia (AAH), lung preneoplasia. This TCR was recovered from a person between 65 and 80 years old with lung adenocarcinoma. The chain is encoded by TRBV19 joined to TRBJ2-7; no D segment can be confidently identified. CDR3 protein: CASSIGVIRSSYEQYF. The nucleotide sequence is TGTGCCAGTAGTATTGGGGTGATCCGCTCCTCCTACGAGCAGTACTTC.